This TCR beta chain originates from a study of early T cells in non-severe SARS-CoV-2 infection. Unique molecular identifiers tagged individual cDNA molecules. From the 5' RACE reads, TCRdb called clonotypes with MiXCR, one entry per CDR3 protein. Of some 57,000 distinct CDR3 sequences listed, 10% to 15% are singletons. The TCR originated in an adult who was a healthcare worker with PCR-confirmed SARS-CoV-2 infection or an uninfected control (not recorded which). Sequencing was done on a sample of whole blood.

Here the CDR3 reads CASSLPSGGNEQFF. The CDR3 bases are TGCGCCAGCAGCTTGCCTAGCGGGGGCAATGAGCAGTTCTTC. The chain uses TRBV5-1 and TRBJ2-1; 10 bases map to TRBD2. Germline values: CDR1 SGHRS, CDR2 YFSETQ. The trim removed 1 base at V and 6 bases at J, leaving 1 base unmatched. The CDR3 totals 14 residues.